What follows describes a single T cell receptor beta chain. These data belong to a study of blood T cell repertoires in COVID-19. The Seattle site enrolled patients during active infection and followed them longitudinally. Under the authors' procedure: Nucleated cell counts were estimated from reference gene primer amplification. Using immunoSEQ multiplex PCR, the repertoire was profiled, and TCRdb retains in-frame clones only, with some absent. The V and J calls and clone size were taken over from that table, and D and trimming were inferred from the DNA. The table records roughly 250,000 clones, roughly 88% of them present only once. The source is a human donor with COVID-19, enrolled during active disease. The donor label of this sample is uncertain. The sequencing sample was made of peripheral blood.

This chain's CDR3 is CASSIQGSNYGYTF. DNA of the CDR3: TGTGCCAGCAGCATACAGGGCTCTAACTATGGCTACACCTTC. The chain is built from TRBV3-1 (or the pseudogene TRBV3-2) and TRBJ1-2, with a possible D match to TRBD1 (6 bases). V lost 5 bases and J 0 bases, leaving 10 bases between the germline ends. Germline values: CDR1 LGHDT, CDR2 YNNKEL (reference sequence). This CDR3 is 14 amino acids long.